This entry lists 4 T cell receptor beta chains sequenced from one sample in a study of T cell responses to AZD1222 COVID-19 vaccine. Clones were read by immunoSEQ multiplex PCR, and TCRdb kept only the in-frame ones, dropping some. This sample has about 150,000 clones, with 90% found just once. Here the sequenced sample was peripheral blood, taken on day 0 of AZD1222 vaccination. These receptors originate from an adult in good health.

J is TRBJ2-7 and V is TRBV4-1, with 10 bases lining up with TRBD1. The CDR3 sequence is 15 residues long. CDR1 MGHRA and CDR2 YSYEKL come from the germline V gene. The junction had 6 bases not matched to a gene; V was cut back by 5 bases and J by 2 bases. CDR3 DNA: TGCGCCAGCAGCTACTCGGGACAGGGGACCTACGAGCAGTACTTC. Amino acids: CASSYSGQGTYEQYF.

The rearrangement joins TRBV7-8 to TRBJ1-6, with D tentatively TRBD1 (6 bases). The CDR3 has 14 amino acids. Trimming removed 1 base from V and 18 bases from J, with 19 bases in between. CDR1 and CDR2 from the germline V gene are SGHVS and FQNEAQ. The CDR3 spells CASSLEGGGGRHHF. For the CDR3, the DNA is TGTGCCAGCAGCTTAGAAGGTGGCGGGGGCCGCCACCACTTT.

The chain employs TRBV11-1 and TRBJ1-3; TRBD1 is a possible D gene (5 bases). The V gene's germline CDR1 is SGHAT and CDR2 FQDESV (reference sequence). V dropped 5 bases and J dropped 0 bases, with 8 bases sitting between them. The CDR3 runs to 14 residues. In DNA, the CDR3 is TGTGCCAGCAGCGGAGGGGTCTCTGGAAACACCATATATTTT. The encoded protein is CASSGGVSGNTIYF. The full variable domain, its missing parts supplied by reference TRBV11-1 and TRBJ1-3, is EAEVAQSPRYKITEKSQAVAFWCDPISGHATLYWYRQILGQGPELLVQFQDESVVDDSQLPKDRFSAERLKGVDSTLKIQPAELGDSAMYLCASSGGVSGNTIYFGEGSWLTVV.

The chain uses TRBV5-1 and TRBJ1-1; unclear D gene. This CDR3 is 14 amino acids long. Trimming pared 4 bases from V and 1 base from J, leaving 11 bases between. Germline CDR1 and CDR2: SGHRS and YFSETQ. DNA for the CDR3: TGCGCCAGCAGCCAACGACGGCAGAACACTGAAGCTTTCTTT. This gives the protein CASSQRRQNTEAFF. Using reference TRBV5-1 and TRBJ1-1 for the parts outside the CDR3, the full variable domain is KAGVTQTPRYLIKTRGQQVTLSCSPISGHRSVSWYQQTPGQGLQFLFEYFSETQRNKGNFPGRFSGRQFSNSRSEMNVSTLELGDSALYLCASSQRRQNTEAFFGQGTRLTVV.